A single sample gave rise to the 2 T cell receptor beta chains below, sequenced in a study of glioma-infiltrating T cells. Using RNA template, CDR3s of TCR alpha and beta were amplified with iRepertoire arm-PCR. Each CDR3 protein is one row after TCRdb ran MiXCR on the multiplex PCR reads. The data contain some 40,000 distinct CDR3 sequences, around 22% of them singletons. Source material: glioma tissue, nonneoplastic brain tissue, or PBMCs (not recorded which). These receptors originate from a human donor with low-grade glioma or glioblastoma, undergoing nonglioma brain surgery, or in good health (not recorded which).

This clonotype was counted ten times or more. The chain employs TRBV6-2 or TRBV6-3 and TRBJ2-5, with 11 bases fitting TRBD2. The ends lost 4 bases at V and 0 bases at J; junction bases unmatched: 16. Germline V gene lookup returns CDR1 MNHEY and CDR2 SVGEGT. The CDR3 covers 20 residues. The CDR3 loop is CASSFFSLLAGEQYQETQYF. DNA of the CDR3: TGTGCCAGCAGTTTCTTTTCCCTACTAGCGGGGGAGCAGTACCAAGAGACCCAGTACTTC.

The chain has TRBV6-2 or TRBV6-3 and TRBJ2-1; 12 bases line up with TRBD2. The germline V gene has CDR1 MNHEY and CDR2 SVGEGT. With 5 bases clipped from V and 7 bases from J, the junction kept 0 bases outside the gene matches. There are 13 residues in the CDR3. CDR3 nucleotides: TGTGCCAGCAGTGGACTAGCGGGGAATGAGCAGTTCTTC. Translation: CASSGLAGNEQFF.